This T cell receptor (beta chain) derives from a study of OX40 agonist ivuxolimab in advanced cancers. Findings and limits, study-wide: Compared with CD4+, CD8+ T cells on average had more expanded clones.

CDR3 length: 18 amino acids. CDR1 is SGHRS and CDR2 is YFSETQ in the germline V gene. The V gene lost 4 bases and the J gene lost 3 bases, with 23 bases spanning the gap. Data came from immunoSEQ multiplex PCR; TCRdb stores just in-frame clones and leaves some out. There are some 97,000 clones in the sample; roughly 90% occur only once, and about 0.16% lies in the top ten. This clone appeared a single time. What it recognizes is unknown. This receptor was identified in an adult with an advanced solid tumor such as melanoma, head and neck, liver or kidney cancer. Sequenced here: CD4+ or CD8+ T cells sorted from blood, sampled in a trial of the OX40 agonist ivuxolimab. This sequence joins TRBV5-1 and TRBJ2-1; D tentatively reads TRBD1 or TRBD2 (7 bases each). CDR3 residues: CASSPRRSGGLNYNEQFF. The CDR3 DNA is TGCGCCAGCAGCCCCCGGCGTTCAGGGGGACTAAACTACAATGAGCAGTTCTTC.